The sequence of this T cell receptor (beta chain) was determined in a study of CD8+CD57+ T cells in acquired aplastic anemia. Study details: Healthy donor sequencing depth: around 10 million CD4+, under 12 million CD8+ reads. Regarding the study as a whole: For CD8+ Simpson's diversity, patients and controls showed no significant difference.

CDR3 and TCR beta VDJ profiling relied on genomic DNA as the template. TCRdb re-analysed the reads in MiXCR, keeping a single row per CDR3 protein. The sample lists a few hundred thousand distinct CDR3 sequences, 34% seen once, with around 1.1% in the top ten. The table lists this clonotype with many counts. Antigen unknown. The CDR3 has 14 amino acids. Trimming stripped 8 bases from V and 5 bases from J, with 21 bases between. Germline CDR1 DFQATT, CDR2 SNEGSKA (reference sequence). Sequencing was performed on sorted CD4+, CD8+, or CD8+CD57+ T cells (not recorded which) from PBMCs. This receptor was taken from a human donor in good health, serving as a control. V gene TRBV20-1 combines with J gene TRBJ1-1, with a weak D call TRBD1 (6 bases). The DNA for the CDR3 is TGCAGTCTACCTAGAGGGGGGGTTAAGACTGAAGCTTTCTTT. Amino acid sequence: CSLPRGGVKTEAFF.